A selection of T cell receptor beta chains follows, all from one sample in a study of T cells after yellow fever vaccination. TCRdb processed the 5' RACE reads anew with MiXCR; each CDR3 protein has one entry. This sample yields about 630,000 distinct CDR3 sequences, of which around an eighth are seen a single time; 15% belongs to the top ten. The source material was PBMCs, sampled on the day of the yellow fever booster vaccination. The receptors come from a man under 40 who received the YFV17D yellow fever vaccine. The CDR3 runs from the conserved cysteine through the conserved F or W. Fields, in order: CDR3 length, V gene, CDR3 protein.

14 | TRBV7-2 | CASSLRAVYNEQFF
17 | TRBV7-8 | CASSLSRGGPGIYEQYF
14 | TRBV10-1 | CASSLQGANNEQFF
14 | TRBV20-1 | CSALRTGAPYEQYF
12 | TRBV25-1 | CASSSFTYEQYF
14 | TRBV20-1 | CSASTSTAAGELFF
15 | TRBV6-2/TRBV6-3 | CASSYSSSSGETQYF
14 | TRBV6-5 | CASSYSPGSYEQYF
16 | TRBV5-1 | CASSRGGLAESYEQYF
11 | TRBV10-3 | CAISESREQFF
15 | TRBV6-1 | CASSNPPGGNQPQHF
14 | TRBV10-3 | CAISALERQETQYF
15 | TRBV7-2 | CASSFLFTGNTEAFF
14 | TRBV9 | CASSVTGLSTEAFF
13 | TRBV4-3 | CASSQGTGNEQFF
15 | TRBV27 | CASSSFDGHNQPQHF
11 | TRBV6-5 | CASSYASWEYF
15 | TRBV5-5 | CASSSPGTLYNEQFF
13 | TRBV20-1 | CSARVFSGNTIYF
13 | TRBV6-2/TRBV6-3 | CASSYSRVGEQFF
12 | TRBV29-1 | CSGLESQETQYF
14 | TRBV6-5 | CASSSWTGYEKLFF
15 | TRBV7-2 | CASSLGALPVAEAFF
14 | TRBV19 | CASGRQGNMNEQFF
13 | TRBV7-2 | CASSPHQGETQYF
15 | TRBV7-2 | CASSSSGRGYNEQFF
15 | TRBV9 | CASSPHPFEGSGYTF
17 | TRBV4-3 | CASSRAAGTRAYNEQFF
16 | TRBV29-1 | CSVEGVSYSSYNEQFF
15 | TRBV7-7 | CASSLVPGPDNEQFF
14 | TRBV5-6 | CASSLVGNNQPQHF
13 | TRBV7-9 | CASSSSLNEKLFF
14 | TRBV20-1 | CSARPGTVGDTQYF
13 | TRBV7-8 | CASSRDLTGELFF
17 | TRBV20-1 | CSAEAERGTSGIDEQFF
12 | TRBV12-3/TRBV12-4 | CASRRGAEEQYF
16 | TRBV11-2 | CASSFAGGSSTDTQYF
14 | TRBV6-1 | CASSQKLGNQPQHF
14 | TRBV6-1 | CASSQGVSGNTIYF
12 | TRBV7-2 | CASSWANTEAFF
17 | TRBV3-1 | CASSNPSGRLHLGEQFF
16 | TRBV6-1 | CASSPRGLATFNEQFF
11 | TRBV20-1 | CSAGTYLRQFF
14 | TRBV5-1 | CASSSLAVYNEQFF
15 | TRBV4-3 | CASSPNPTRIYEQYF
16 | TRBV7-9 | CASSLGPSLTPDTQYF
18 | TRBV4-3 | CASSQDPTGMITGNTIYF
13 | TRBV7-7 | CASAGGQADTQYF
14 | TRBV15 | CATSRSSGGTEQFF
17 | TRBV24-1 | CATSDLTGGGDTGELFF
14 | TRBV20-1 | CSAPVGGLQETQYF
14 | TRBV3-1 | CASSLDLTGFKQYF